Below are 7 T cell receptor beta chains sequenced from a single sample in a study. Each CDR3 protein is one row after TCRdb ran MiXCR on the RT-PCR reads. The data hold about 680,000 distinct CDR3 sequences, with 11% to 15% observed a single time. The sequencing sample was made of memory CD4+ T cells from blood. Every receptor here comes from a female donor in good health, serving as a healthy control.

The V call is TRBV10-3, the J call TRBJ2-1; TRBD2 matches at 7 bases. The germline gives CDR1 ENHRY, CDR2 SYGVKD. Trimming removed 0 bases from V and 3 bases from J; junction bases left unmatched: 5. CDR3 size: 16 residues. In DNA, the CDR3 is TGTGCCATCAGTGAGTCGGGCGGGGGTAACTACAATGAGCAGTTCTTC. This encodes CAISESGGGNYNEQFF.

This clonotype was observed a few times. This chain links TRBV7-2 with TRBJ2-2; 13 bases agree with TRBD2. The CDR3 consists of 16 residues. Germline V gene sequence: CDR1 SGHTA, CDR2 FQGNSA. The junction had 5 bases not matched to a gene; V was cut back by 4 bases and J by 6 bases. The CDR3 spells CASSSPGLAGPGELFF. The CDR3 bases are TGTGCCAGCAGCTCCCCGGGACTAGCGGGGCCCGGGGAGCTGTTTTTT.

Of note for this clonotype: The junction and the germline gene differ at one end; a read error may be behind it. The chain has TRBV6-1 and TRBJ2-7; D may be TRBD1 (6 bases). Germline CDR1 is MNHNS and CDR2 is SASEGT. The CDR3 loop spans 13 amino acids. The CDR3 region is CASSTISPGAGVF. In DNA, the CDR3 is TGTGCCAGCAGTACCATCTCCCCGGGCGCAGGGGTGTTC.

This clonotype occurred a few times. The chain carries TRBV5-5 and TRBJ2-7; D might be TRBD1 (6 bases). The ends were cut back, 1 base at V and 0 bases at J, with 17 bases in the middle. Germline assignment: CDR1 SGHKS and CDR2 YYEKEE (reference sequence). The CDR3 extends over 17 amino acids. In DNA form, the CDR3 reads TGTGCCAGCAGCTTGCTTGTGGGGGCCGGGGACTCCTACGAGCAGTACTTC. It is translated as CASSLLVGAGDSYEQYF.

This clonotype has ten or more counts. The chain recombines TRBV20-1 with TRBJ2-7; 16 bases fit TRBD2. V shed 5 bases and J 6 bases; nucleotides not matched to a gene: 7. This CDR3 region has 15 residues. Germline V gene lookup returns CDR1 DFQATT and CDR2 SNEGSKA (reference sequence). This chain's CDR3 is CSAAGGTSGRAEQYF. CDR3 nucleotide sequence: TGCAGTGCTGCAGGTGGGACTAGCGGGAGGGCCGAGCAGTACTTC.

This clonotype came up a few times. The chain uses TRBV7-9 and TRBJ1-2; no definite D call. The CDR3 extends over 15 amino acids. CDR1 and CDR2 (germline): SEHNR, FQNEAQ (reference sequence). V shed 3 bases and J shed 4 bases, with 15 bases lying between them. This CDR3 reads CASSLDVRLSYGYTF. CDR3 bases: TGTGCCAGCAGCTTGGATGTCAGACTCTCCTATGGCTACACCTTC.

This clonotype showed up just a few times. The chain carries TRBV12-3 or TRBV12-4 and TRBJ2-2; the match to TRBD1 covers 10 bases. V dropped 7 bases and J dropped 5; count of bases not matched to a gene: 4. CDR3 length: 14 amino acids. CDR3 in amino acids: CASTDRGRTGELFF. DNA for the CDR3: TGTGCCAGCACCGACAGGGGGCGGACCGGGGAGCTGTTTTTT.